The 16 T cell receptor beta chains presented below share a single source sample, sequenced in a study of OX40 agonist ivuxolimab in advanced cancers. Only in-frame clones appear in the TCRdb table, and some are missing; sequencing was by immunoSEQ multiplex PCR. This repertoire shows around 70,000 clones, around 83% found once; its top ten account for over 2%. Sample: CD4+ or CD8+ T cells sorted from blood, taken in a trial of the OX40 agonist ivuxolimab. Source of these receptors: an adult with an advanced solid tumor such as melanoma, head and neck, liver or kidney cancer.

The chain carries TRBV11-2 and TRBJ1-4, with D possibly being TRBD1 (5 bases). V gave up 8 bases and J gave up 8 bases, with 12 bases separating them. The CDR3 covers 12 residues. CDR1 is SGHAT, CDR2 FQNNGV, per germline. The CDR3 DNA reads TGTGCCAGCGGTCAGGGACGAGAAAAACTGTTTTTT. Protein: CASGQGREKLFF.

For the CDR3, the DNA is TGTGCCAGCAGCCCCCTTGCGGGATCCTACAATGAGCAGTTCTTC. Translating gives CASSPLAGSYNEQFF. The J gene is TRBJ2-1, the V gene TRBV11-3, with D possibly being TRBD2 (6 bases). Germline-derived CDR1 and CDR2 are SGHNT and YENEEA. There are 15 residues in the CDR3. V was clipped by 5 bases and J by 1 base, with 12 bases between them.

This clone was detected only once. V and J are TRBV5-4 and TRBJ2-1; 8 bases are shared with TRBD1. After removal of 3 bases from V and 2 bases from J, the junction contained 4 bases not matched to a gene. The CDR3 totals 15 residues. The germline V gene has CDR1 SGHNT and CDR2 YYREEE (reference sequence). CDR3 sequence: CASSYDRGTYNEQFF. The CDR3 region has the DNA TGTGCCAGCAGCTACGACAGGGGTACCTACAATGAGCAGTTCTTC.

This sequence joins TRBV7-3 and TRBJ2-3, with no clear D. V lost 1 base and J 4 bases, leaving 9 bases between the germline ends. The CDR3 contains 14 residues. Germline-derived CDR1 and CDR2 are SGHTA and FQGTGA. CDR3 in amino acids: CASSLNGSPDTQYF. CDR3 DNA sequence: TGTGCCAGCAGCTTAAACGGCAGCCCAGATACGCAGTATTTT.

The chain carries TRBV30 and TRBJ1-2; D perhaps matches TRBD1 (5 bases). This CDR3 comprises 13 residues. CDR1 GTSNPN and CDR2 SVGIG come from the germline V gene (reference sequence). V was pared by 2 bases and J by 7 bases, with 14 bases between. The CDR3 sequence: CAWSSGRVSGYTF. The CDR3 bases are TGTGCCTGGAGTTCCGGCAGGGTATCTGGCTACACCTTC.

This chain uses TRBV5-4 with TRBJ2-1; possibly TRBD1 for D (6 bases). V lost 0 bases to trimming and J lost 2 bases, with 9 bases between them. Germline values: CDR1 SGHNT, CDR2 YYREEE (reference sequence). There are 15 residues in the CDR3. The DNA of the CDR3 is TGTGCCAGCAGCTTGGTACAGGGCCCCTACAATGAGCAGTTCTTC. Protein sequence: CASSLVQGPYNEQFF.

This clone was recorded only once. CDR3 sequence reads: CASSLSGASNTEAFF. For the CDR3, the DNA is TGTGCCAGCAGCTTATCGGGGGCGTCGAACACTGAAGCTTTCTTT. The gene calls are TRBV7-9 and TRBJ1-1, with a possible D match to TRBD1 (6 bases). CDR3 length equals 15 residues. CDR1 is SEHNR, CDR2 FQNEAQ, per germline (reference sequence). Trimming pared 2 bases from V and 1 base from J, leaving 11 bases between. The variable domain in full, with the rest retrieved from reference TRBV7-9 and TRBJ1-1, is DTGVSQNPRHKITKRGQNVTFRCDPISEHNRLYWYRQTLGQGPEFLTYFQNEAQLEKSRLLSDRFSAERPKGSFSTLEIQRTEQGDSAMYLCASSLSGASNTEAFFGQGTRLTVV.

The genes are TRBV7-8 and TRBJ2-2; 7 nucleotides line up with TRBD2. The CDR3 has 14 amino acids. V lost 5 bases, J lost 3 bases, and 3 bases stayed unmatched. CDR1 is SGHVS, CDR2 FQNEAQ, per germline. CDR3 in DNA: TGTGCCAGCAGCCCTAGCGGAGACACCGGGGAGCTGTTTTTT. It yields the protein CASSPSGDTGELFF.

The V and J genes are TRBV6-1 and TRBJ2-7; 10 positions agree with TRBD2. Trimming took 4 bases from V and 1 from J; bases not matched to a gene: 10. The CDR3 is made up of 17 amino acids. Germline V lookup: CDR1 MNHNS, CDR2 SASEGT. The CDR3 loop is CASSVASGGSQSYEQYF. CDR3 nucleotide sequence: TGTGCCAGCAGTGTGGCTAGCGGGGGTTCCCAATCCTACGAGCAGTACTTC.

The chain recombines TRBV11-2 with TRBJ1-2, with D perhaps TRBD1 (5 bases). V was clipped by 2 bases and J by 4 bases, with 11 bases between them. CDR3 length: 14 amino acids. Germline loops: CDR1 SGHAT, CDR2 FQNNGV. The CDR3 nucleotides are TGTGCCAGCAGCTTAAGACAGCGAGGCTATGGCTACACCTTC. Translating gives CASSLRQRGYGYTF.

The V gene is TRBV4-3, the J gene TRBJ2-7; D is unclear. V shed 0 bases and J shed 2 bases, with 14 bases lying between them. This CDR3 has 16 residues. Germline V gene lookup returns CDR1 LGHNA and CDR2 YSLEER. CDR3 loop: CASSQEAQLAPYEQYF. The CDR3 DNA sequence: TGCGCCAGCAGCCAAGAGGCCCAGCTGGCTCCCTACGAGCAGTACTTC.

This chain connects TRBV7-8 to TRBJ2-1, with D maybe TRBD2 (5 bases). The CDR3 runs 14 residues. V was shortened by 0 bases and J by 8 bases, with 11 bases between the two germline ends. Per germline, CDR1 SGHVS and CDR2 FQNEAQ. As DNA, the CDR3 is TGTGCCAGCAGCTTAGCGGGAGTGCTCTATGAGCAGTTCTTC. As protein: CASSLAGVLYEQFF.

The chain employs TRBV28 and TRBJ1-4; perhaps TRBD1 as D (5 bases). Germline CDR1 reads MDHEN; CDR2 reads SYDVKM. V lost 6 bases and J lost 4, with 21 bases in between. The CDR3 length is 17 residues. CDR3 coding DNA: TGTGCCAGCAGGTTTCCGTCCCCGGGGCCACTTAATGAAAAACTGTTTTTT. Protein: CASRFPSPGPLNEKLFF.

The gene calls are TRBV4-3 and TRBJ2-1, with 9 bases aligning to TRBD2. Germline CDR1 reads LGHNA; CDR2 reads YSLEER. With 0 bases clipped from V and 4 bases from J, the junction kept 4 bases outside the gene matches. The CDR3 length is 16 residues. CDR3 amino acids: CASSQERLAGYNEQFF. The CDR3 DNA sequence: TGCGCCAGCAGCCAAGAGCGGCTAGCGGGATACAATGAGCAGTTCTTC.

This chain connects TRBV7-3 to TRBJ2-1, with TRBD2 identical over 7 bases. CDR1 and CDR2 (germline): SGHTA, FQGTGA. This CDR3 spans 14 amino acids. The V and J ends lost 6 bases and 1 base, in that order; junction bases with no gene match: 3. For the CDR3, the DNA is TGTGCCAGCAGGGCGGGAGTATCCTACAATGAGCAGTTCTTC. Amino acid sequence: CASRAGVSYNEQFF.

This sequence joins TRBV9 and TRBJ2-5, with no clear D. Trimming stripped 3 bases from V and 4 bases from J, with 7 bases between. This CDR3 region has 12 residues. Germline V CDR1 and CDR2: SGDLS, YYNGEE. The CDR3 sequence: CASSGSSETQYF. The CDR3 DNA reads TGTGCCAGCAGCGGGAGTTCAGAGACCCAGTACTTC.